A single sample is the source of the 27 T cell receptor beta chains below, sequenced in a study of CD8 T cells in Susac syndrome (dated by TCRdb to the late 2010s). Libraries were constructed by the immunoSEQ multiplex PCR assay. RNA was extracted using the RNeasy kit, and roughly 0.5 to 1 microgram was reverse transcribed with random hexamers. TCRdb trimmed the raw reads at Q25, called clones with MiXCR and kept productive beta chains. Records with the same CDR3 protein are collapsed into one entry carrying the most frequent genes and DNA. The table for this sample lists about 120,000 distinct CDR3 sequences; roughly 90% of them were counted only once. The ten largest clones take up about 0.12% of the sample. The material sequenced was CD8+ T cells from PBMCs. Receptor source: a human donor in good health.

The rearrangement joins TRBV20-1 to TRBJ2-6, with 9 bases matching TRBD1. Germline loops: CDR1 DFQATT, CDR2 SNEGSKA (reference sequence). J lost 0 bases, V lost 0 bases, and 6 bases had no gene match. CDR3 length: 18 residues. CDR3 sequence reads: CSARDQGQGRSGANVLTF. The CDR3 DNA reads TGCAGTGCTAGAGATCAGGGACAGGGACGCTCTGGGGCCAACGTCCTGACTTTC.

For this clonotype: An end of the junction does not agree with germline; a read error may underlie this. V usage is TRBV7-6 and J usage is TRBJ2-1; maybe TRBD2 (6 bases). Germline CDR1 and CDR2: SGHVS and FNYEAQ. This CDR3 has 14 residues. The CDR3: CASSLAGGYDEQLF. The CDR3 DNA sequence: TGTGCCAGCAGCTTAGCGGGAGGTTACGATGAGCAGCTCTTC.

This chain joins TRBV4-3 and TRBJ2-1, with 10 bases lining up with TRBD2. Germline V gene lookup returns CDR1 LGHNA and CDR2 YSLEER. V gave up 1 base and J gave up 3 bases; unmatched junction bases: 9. CDR3 length: 18 amino acids. CDR3 region: CASSQVVRSSGSYNEQFF. The CDR3 coding sequence is TGCGCCAGCAGCCAAGTCGTTAGGTCTAGCGGGAGCTACAATGAGCAGTTCTTC.

The chain has TRBV7-2 and TRBJ1-1; 9 nucleotides match TRBD1. The CDR3 consists of 15 residues. The V gene's germline CDR1 is SGHTA and CDR2 FQGNSA. The junction had 8 bases not matched to a gene; V was cut back by 5 bases and J by 4 bases. CDR3 region: CASSRAGQGRTEAFF. The CDR3 DNA reads as TGTGCCAGCAGCAGAGCCGGACAGGGGCGCACTGAAGCTTTCTTT. The complete variable domain, with remaining parts taken from reference TRBV7-2 and TRBJ1-1, reads GAGVSQSPSNKVTEKGKDVELRCDPISGHTALYWYRQSLGQGLEFLIYFQGNSAPDKSGLPSDRFSAERTGGSVSTLTIQRTQQEDSAVYLCASSRAGQGRTEAFFGQGTRLTVV.

V is TRBV5-4 and J is TRBJ2-7; D could derive from TRBD1 or TRBD2 (6 bases each). The CDR3 totals 13 residues. The germline V gene encodes CDR1 SGHNT and CDR2 YYREEE (reference sequence). The ends were cut back, 4 bases at V and 9 bases at J, with 17 bases in the middle. The CDR3 here is CASSVEQGLGQYF. CDR3 coding DNA: TGTGCCAGCAGCGTTGAACAGGGACTCGGGCAGTACTTC. Filled out from reference TRBV5-4 and TRBJ2-7, the complete variable domain reads ETGVTQSPTHLIKTRGQQVTLRCSSQSGHNTVSWYQQALGQGPQFIFQYYREEENGRGNFPPRFSGLQFPNYSSELNVNALELDDSALYLCASSVEQGLGQYFGPGTRLTVT.

The V call is TRBV14, the J call TRBJ1-1; D call uncertain. The CDR3 totals 12 residues. Germline V gene data show CDR1 as SGHDN and CDR2 as FVKESK. Trimming removed 4 bases at V and 7 bases at J, with 10 bases between. This CDR3 is CASSLARGEAFF. For the CDR3, the DNA is TGTGCCAGCAGCCTCGCACGGGGTGAAGCTTTCTTT.

This chain joins TRBV5-6 and TRBJ2-3; 8 bases are shared with TRBD2. The trim removed 0 bases at V and 4 bases at J, leaving 4 bases unmatched. Germline CDR1 is SGHDT and CDR2 is YYEEEE. CDR3 size: 15 residues. The CDR3 DNA reads as TGTGCCAGCAGCTTGGCTGGGCGGGGGGCAGATACGCAGTATTTT. As protein: CASSLAGRGADTQYF. The entire variable domain, with the rest obtained from reference TRBV5-6 and TRBJ2-3, is as follows: DAGVTQSPTHLIKTRGQQVTLRCSPKSGHDTVSWYQQALGQGPQFIFQYYEEEERQRGNFPDRFSGHQFPNYSSELNVNALLLGDSALYLCASSLAGRGADTQYFGPGTRLTVL.

The chain employs TRBV18 and TRBJ2-4, with 8 bases identical to TRBD1. There are 14 residues in the CDR3. Germline V CDR1 and CDR2: KGHSH, LQKENI. V shed 3 bases and J 8 bases; nucleotides not matched to a gene: 6. CDR3 sequence: CASSPGQAIDIQYF. CDR3 nucleotide sequence: TGTGCCAGCTCACCGGGACAGGCAATAGACATTCAGTACTTC.

J is TRBJ2-1 and V is TRBV29-1; D is perhaps TRBD1 or TRBD2 (6 bases each). CDR1 SQVTM and CDR2 ANQGSEA come from the germline V gene. The CDR3 totals 12 residues. V was trimmed by 3 bases and J by 14 bases, leaving 17 bases between them. The CDR3 loop reads CSVDSGGPGEFF. For the CDR3, the DNA is TGCAGCGTTGATTCTGGGGGCCCGGGGGAGTTCTTC.

The V call is TRBV12-3 or TRBV12-4, the J call TRBJ1-5; 8 bases match TRBD1. The ends lost 7 bases at V and 7 bases at J; junction bases unmatched: 9. This CDR3 has 14 residues. The CDR3 coding sequence is TGTGCCAGCACCACAGGGGGGGTTAGCCAGCCCCAGCATTTT. Protein sequence: CASTTGGVSQPQHF.

V gene TRBV5-6 combines with J gene TRBJ1-2, with 7 positions matching TRBD1. The trim removed 1 base at V and 7 bases at J, leaving 16 bases unmatched. This CDR3 has 17 amino acids. Germline loops: CDR1 SGHDT, CDR2 YYEEEE. CDR3 protein: CASSLFFAQTGNTGYTF. In DNA, the CDR3 is TGTGCCAGCAGCTTGTTCTTTGCCCAGACAGGGAACACTGGCTACACCTTC.

The chain joins TRBV4-1 to TRBJ2-3, with D possibly matching TRBD2 (6 bases). The germline CDR1 and CDR2 sequences are MGHRA and YSYEKL. This CDR3 has 17 residues. The V end was cut by 4 bases, the J end by 2 bases, with 19 bases between. The CDR3 DNA reads as TGCGCCAGCAGCCGAGAGGGACGCGGGGTCGTCACAGATACGCAGTATTTT. Amino acids: CASSREGRGVVTDTQYF.

The chain combines TRBV6-5 with TRBJ1-1; D is undetermined. The CDR3 spans 16 residues. Trimming removed 2 bases at V and 0 bases at J, with 13 bases between. The germline CDR1 and CDR2 sequences are MNHEY and SVGAGI. For the CDR3, the DNA is TGTGCCAGCAGTTACCCCCCAGGCGGCATGAACACTGAAGCTTTCTTT. Translation gives CASSYPPGGMNTEAFF.

This chain links TRBV7-2 with TRBJ1-2; D uncertain. This CDR3 contains 13 residues. V was pared by 4 bases and J by 8 bases, with 14 bases between. In germline, CDR1 is SGHTA, CDR2 FQGNSA. The CDR3 protein is CASSSGPARGYTF. The CDR3 coding sequence is TGTGCCAGCAGCTCGGGCCCGGCGAGAGGCTACACCTTC.

The chain is built from TRBV7-2 and TRBJ2-3; D remains unclear. The CDR3 runs 12 residues. Germline CDR1 SGHTA, CDR2 FQGNSA. V was clipped by 2 bases and J by 3 bases, with 3 bases between them. CDR3 residues: CASSLMTDTQYF. The CDR3, as DNA: TGTGCCAGCAGCTTAATGACAGATACGCAGTATTTT.

The genes are TRBV30 and TRBJ1-1, with 7 bases fitting TRBD1. The CDR3 is 14 residues long. Germline V lookup: CDR1 GTSNPN, CDR2 SVGIG (reference sequence). J lost 3 bases, V lost 2 bases, and 6 bases had no gene match. Here the CDR3 reads CAWSRGGADTEAFF. As DNA, the CDR3 is TGTGCCTGGAGTAGAGGGGGCGCGGACACTGAAGCTTTCTTT.

The V call is TRBV2, the J call TRBJ2-2; D gene ambiguous. The length of the CDR3 is 14 residues. Germline V gene sequence: CDR1 SNHLY, CDR2 FYNNEI. V was shortened by 2 bases and J by 6 bases, with 10 bases between the two germline ends. In nucleotides, the CDR3 is TGTGCCAGCAGTGAACAGCTCAAGGCCGGGGAGCTGTTTTTT. It yields the protein CASSEQLKAGELFF. The complete variable domain, with remaining parts taken from reference TRBV2 and TRBJ2-2, reads EPEVTQTPSHQVTQMGQEVILRCVPISNHLYFYWYRQILGQKVEFLVSFYNNEISEKSEIFDDQFSVERPDGSNFTLKIRSTKLEDSAMYFCASSEQLKAGELFFGEGSRLTVL.

V and J are TRBV29-1 and TRBJ2-1; D is perhaps TRBD1 (5 bases). Germline V gene data show CDR1 as SQVTM and CDR2 as ANQGSEA. V was shortened by 1 base and J by 6 bases, with 7 bases between the two germline ends. The CDR3 is 12 amino acids. DNA of the CDR3: TGCAGCGTTGAAGGCAGGGCCAATGAGCAGTTCTTC. Its translation is CSVEGRANEQFF.

The chain couples TRBV19 to TRBJ1-5, with D unresolved. The V end lost 7 bases, the J end lost 6 bases, and 19 bases lay between the germline ends. Looked up from germline, CDR1 is LNHDA and CDR2 is SQIVND (reference sequence). CDR3 length: 15 amino acids. The CDR3 nucleotides read TGTGCCAGTAATCTTATGGGGAGTTTTAGTCAGCCCCAGCATTTT. Protein product: CASNLMGSFSQPQHF.

V usage is TRBV5-1 and J usage is TRBJ2-7; D not certain. With 4 bases removed from V and 3 bases from J, the gap between germline ends came to 5 bases. Germline CDR1 and CDR2: SGHRS and YFSETQ. This CDR3 is 11 amino acids long. The chain's CDR3 is CASSGDYEQYF. CDR3 nucleotides: TGCGCCAGCAGCGGAGACTACGAGCAGTACTTC.

The rearrangement uses TRBV18 and TRBJ2-2; 9 bases are shared with TRBD2. Trimming removed 3 bases from V and 4 bases from J; junction bases left unmatched: 6. The CDR3 contains 16 residues. Looked up from germline, CDR1 is KGHSH and CDR2 is LQKENI. The CDR3 sequence: CASSPSGLAGTGELFF. The CDR3 coding sequence is TGTGCCAGCTCACCTTCGGGACTAGCCGGCACCGGGGAGCTGTTTTTT.

The chain employs TRBV30 and TRBJ1-5, with a tentative D call TRBD1 (5 bases). Germline CDR1 and CDR2: GTSNPN and SVGIG (reference sequence). This CDR3 is built from 13 residues. Trimming pared 1 base from V and 5 bases from J, leaving 9 bases between. The CDR3: CAWSAGVDQPQHF. In nucleotides, the CDR3 is TGTGCCTGGAGTGCGGGGGTTGATCAGCCCCAGCATTTT.

The chain carries TRBV20-1 and TRBJ1-1, with D possibly being TRBD1 (6 bases). The CDR3 contains 15 residues. CDR1 DFQATT and CDR2 SNEGSKA come from the germline V gene (reference sequence). V shed 5 bases and J shed 0 bases, with 16 bases lying between them. The DNA of the CDR3 is TGCAGTGCTTTAAAAATGGAGGGGGTGAACACTGAAGCTTTCTTT. Translating gives CSALKMEGVNTEAFF.

This chain joins TRBV27 and TRBJ2-7; D is possibly TRBD2 (6 bases). Germline lookup yields CDR1 MNHEY and CDR2 SMNVEV (reference sequence). The length of the CDR3 is 13 residues. Trimming removed 2 bases at V and 3 bases at J, with 8 bases between. The CDR3 is CASSLRGNYEQYF. The CDR3 nucleotides read TGTGCCAGCAGTTTACGCGGGAACTACGAGCAGTACTTC.

The chain links TRBV20-1 to TRBJ1-2, with TRBD1 identical over 9 bases. Unmatched junction bases numbered 12, after V lost 1 base and J lost 3 bases. The CDR3 runs to 17 residues. CDR1 is DFQATT, CDR2 SNEGSKA, per germline (reference sequence). CDR3 coding DNA: TGCAGTGCTAGAGCCGGCTTCTCACAGGGGGCGGACTATGGCTACACCTTC. Translating it yields CSARAGFSQGADYGYTF.

The chain joins TRBV20-1 to TRBJ2-5; the D gene is possibly TRBD2 (6 bases). Germline V CDR1 and CDR2: DFQATT, SNEGSKA (reference sequence). The CDR3 sequence is 14 residues long. V lost 3 bases, J lost 2 bases, and 13 bases lay in between. This CDR3 reads CSASTTRAQETQYF. CDR3 sequence (DNA): TGCAGTGCTAGTACGACTAGGGCACAAGAGACCCAGTACTTC.

The chain joins TRBV18 to TRBJ2-2; D is uncertain. V lost 1 base and J 0 bases, leaving 9 bases between the germline ends. The CDR3 contains 16 residues. The germline V gene has CDR1 KGHSH and CDR2 LQKENI. As DNA, the CDR3 is TGTGCCAGCTCACCACAGAGATCTCCGAACACCGGGGAGCTGTTTTTT. Residues: CASSPQRSPNTGELFF.